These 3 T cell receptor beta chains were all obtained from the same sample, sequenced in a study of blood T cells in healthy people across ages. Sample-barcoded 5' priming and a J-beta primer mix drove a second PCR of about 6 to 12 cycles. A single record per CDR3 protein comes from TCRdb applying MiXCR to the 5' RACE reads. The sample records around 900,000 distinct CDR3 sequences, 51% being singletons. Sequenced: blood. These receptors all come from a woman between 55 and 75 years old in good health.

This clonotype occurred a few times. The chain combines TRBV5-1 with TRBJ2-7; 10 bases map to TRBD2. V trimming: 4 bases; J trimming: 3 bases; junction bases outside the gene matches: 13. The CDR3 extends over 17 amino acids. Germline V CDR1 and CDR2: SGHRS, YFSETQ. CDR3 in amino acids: CASSPWTSGTMGYEQYF. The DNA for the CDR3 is TGCGCCAGCAGCCCCTGGACTAGCGGAACCATGGGCTACGAGCAGTACTTC.

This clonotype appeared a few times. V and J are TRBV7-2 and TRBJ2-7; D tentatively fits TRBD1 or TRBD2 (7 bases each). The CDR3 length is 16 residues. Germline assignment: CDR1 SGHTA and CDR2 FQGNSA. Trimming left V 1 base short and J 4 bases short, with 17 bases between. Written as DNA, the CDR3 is TGTGCCAGCAGCTTAGGGGAGGGGGCGAGTTTTTACGAGCAGTACTTC. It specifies CASSLGEGASFYEQYF.

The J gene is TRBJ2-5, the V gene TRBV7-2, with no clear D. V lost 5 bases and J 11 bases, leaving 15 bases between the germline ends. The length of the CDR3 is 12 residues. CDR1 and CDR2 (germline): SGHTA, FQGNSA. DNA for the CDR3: TGTGCCAGCAGCCCCCTAAGAAATGAGCAGTACTTC. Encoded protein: CASSPLRNEQYF.